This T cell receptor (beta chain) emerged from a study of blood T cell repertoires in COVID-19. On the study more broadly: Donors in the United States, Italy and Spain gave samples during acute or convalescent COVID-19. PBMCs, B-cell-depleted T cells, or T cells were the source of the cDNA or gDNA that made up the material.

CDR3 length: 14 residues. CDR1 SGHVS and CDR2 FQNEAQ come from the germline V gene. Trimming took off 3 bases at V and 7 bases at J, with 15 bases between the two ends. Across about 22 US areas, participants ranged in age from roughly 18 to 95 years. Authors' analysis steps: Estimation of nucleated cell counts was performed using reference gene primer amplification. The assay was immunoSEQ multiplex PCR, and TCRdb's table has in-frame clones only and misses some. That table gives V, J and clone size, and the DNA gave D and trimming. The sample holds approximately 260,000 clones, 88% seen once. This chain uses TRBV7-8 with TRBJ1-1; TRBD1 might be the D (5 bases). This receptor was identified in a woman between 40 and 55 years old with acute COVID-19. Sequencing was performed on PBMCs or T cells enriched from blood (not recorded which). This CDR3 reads CASSFQLGDIEAFF. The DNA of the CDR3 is TGTGCCAGCAGCTTCCAATTAGGGGATATTGAAGCTTTCTTT.